Listed below are T cell receptor beta chains from one sample, sequenced in a study of identifying expanded T cells in peripheral blood. Measured with immunoSEQ multiplex PCR; TCRdb has only the in-frame clones, and not every one. The sample lists 50,000 to 65,000 clones; about 80% were seen once. Sequencing was performed on blood. Receptors originate from a person aged 18 to 70 in good health. CDR3s include the opening cysteine and the closing phenylalanine or tryptophan.

j_call: TRBJ2-1
v_call: TRBV27
cdr3_aa: CASSFFPPNEQFF

j_call: TRBJ1-2
v_call: TRBV27
cdr3_aa: CASSQTHPNSYGYTF

j_call: TRBJ2-5
v_call: TRBV19
cdr3_aa: CASRLVDINRETQYF

j_call: TRBJ1-2
v_call: TRBV18
cdr3_aa: CASSPPPHSLNGYTF

j_call: TRBJ2-4
v_call: TRBV21-1
cdr3_aa: CASSKVGDRGLLAKNIQYF

j_call: TRBJ1-1
v_call: TRBV9
cdr3_aa: CASSVGAGAVGTEAFF

j_call: TRBJ2-2
v_call: TRBV30
cdr3_aa: CAWSVRFAGELFF

j_call: TRBJ1-1
v_call: TRBV20-1
cdr3_aa: CSARKMGPTVF

j_call: TRBJ1-1
v_call: TRBV5-1
cdr3_aa: CATNGGGNTEAFF

j_call: TRBJ1-1
v_call: TRBV19
cdr3_aa: CASGLGNTEAFF

j_call: TRBJ1-5
v_call: TRBV6-1
cdr3_aa: CASSEFWGQGAPSPLSNQPQHF

j_call: TRBJ2-6
v_call: TRBV19
cdr3_aa: CASSVIPGQGSGANVLTF

j_call: TRBJ2-3
v_call: TRBV11-2
cdr3_aa: CASSSHPTGEGGSTDTQYF

j_call: TRBJ1-4
v_call: TRBV2
cdr3_aa: CASSITKGGEKLFF

j_call: TRBJ2-3
v_call: TRBV10-1
cdr3_aa: CASSEENTDTQYF

j_call: TRBJ1-1
v_call: TRBV7-9
cdr3_aa: CASSLEGTMNTEAFF

j_call: TRBJ2-1
v_call: TRBV19
cdr3_aa: CASRGRGPYNEQFF

j_call: TRBJ1-2
v_call: TRBV5-1
cdr3_aa: CASSLAGDGYTF

j_call: TRBJ1-4
v_call: TRBV30
cdr3_aa: CAWSVRTNEKLFF

j_call: TRBJ2-1
v_call: TRBV7-6
cdr3_aa: CASSARSGTDSYNEQFF

j_call: TRBJ1-5
v_call: TRBV19
cdr3_aa: CASGVRGEQPQHF

j_call: TRBJ2-3
v_call: TRBV5-1
cdr3_aa: CASSVIAGSPADTQYF

j_call: TRBJ1-2
v_call: TRBV10-2
cdr3_aa: CASSAGTGDYGYTF

j_call: TRBJ1-1
v_call: TRBV11-2
cdr3_aa: CASSSGQDLQAFF

j_call: TRBJ2-1
v_call: TRBV30
cdr3_aa: CAWSVFHEQFF

j_call: TRBJ2-1
v_call: TRBV4-1
cdr3_aa: CASSQGTSGTHNEQFF

j_call: TRBJ1-1
v_call: TRBV19
cdr3_aa: CASSLDRAAEAFF

j_call: TRBJ2-5
v_call: TRBV5-1
cdr3_aa: CASSQEGLVETQYF

j_call: TRBJ2-3
v_call: TRBV7-3
cdr3_aa: CASSYGPSGGNTDTQYF

j_call: TRBJ1-1
v_call: TRBV5-1
cdr3_aa: CASTVGPGNTEAFF

j_call: TRBJ1-5
v_call: TRBV6-5
cdr3_aa: CASSRSGSNQPQHF

j_call: TRBJ1-2
v_call: TRBV7-9
cdr3_aa: CASSPQGVGGYTF

j_call: TRBJ2-7
v_call: TRBV7-6
cdr3_aa: CASSSRLGYEQYF

j_call: TRBJ2-5
v_call: TRBV7-9
cdr3_aa: CASSFSRREETQYF

j_call: TRBJ2-7
v_call: TRBV21-1
cdr3_aa: CASSKGRGEQYF

j_call: TRBJ2-2
v_call: TRBV18
cdr3_aa: CASSLGTSGPPGELFF

j_call: TRBJ2-7
v_call: TRBV11-2
cdr3_aa: CATRWDESSYEQYF

j_call: TRBJ2-3
v_call: TRBV5-1
cdr3_aa: CASSPGKDTQYF

j_call: TRBJ2-5
v_call: TRBV7-9
cdr3_aa: CASSLEGSQETQYF

j_call: TRBJ1-2
v_call: TRBV5-1
cdr3_aa: CASSKGDSNYGYTF

j_call: TRBJ2-7
v_call: TRBV6-6
cdr3_aa: CASSTISGISEQYF

j_call: TRBJ2-2
v_call: TRBV19
cdr3_aa: CATWDRRKNTGELFF

j_call: TRBJ2-5
v_call: TRBV5-4
cdr3_aa: CASSLSSGVQETQYF

j_call: TRBJ2-6
v_call: TRBV5-6
cdr3_aa: CASSLEYGLGSGANVLTF

j_call: TRBJ2-7
v_call: TRBV7-6
cdr3_aa: CASSLRGASLYEQYF

j_call: TRBJ2-1
v_call: TRBV7-2
cdr3_aa: CASSLPPGLIEQFF

j_call: TRBJ1-1
v_call: TRBV27
cdr3_aa: CASSLNPEGSEAFF